The clone carrying this T cell receptor beta chain was counted ten times or more. Its antigen is undetermined. These data are taken from a study of beta chain features in type 1 diabetes. Overall study findings and caveats: All four CD4+ subsets of Type 1 diabetes patients contained TCRB CDR3s that were moderately but significantly shorter.

V shed 0 bases and J shed 0 bases, with 11 bases lying between them. Germline-derived CDR1 and CDR2 are SGHNT and YYREEE (reference sequence). CDR3 length: 16 residues. The investigators reverse transcribed all of the isolated RNA, so they sequenced expressed TCRB transcripts. Data came from immunoSEQ multiplex PCR; TCRdb stores just in-frame clones and leaves some out. The data show over 150,000 clones, about 7.3% seen once. Sorting based on CD45RO/CCR7/CD25/CD127/CD95/CD27 separated CD4+ naive, central memory, regulatory and stem cell-like memory cells. The sequencing sample was made of central memory CD4+ T cells from blood. The chain links TRBV5-4 to TRBJ2-3, with D perhaps matching TRBD2 (7 bases). The sequence derives from a man aged 18 to 30 in good health. Written as DNA, the CDR3 is TGTGCCAGCAGCTTGGACGGGGGGCCTAGCACAGATACGCAGTATTTT. This codes for CASSLDGGPSTDTQYF.